In its sample, the clone carrying this T cell receptor beta chain was seen many times. Its specificity is unknown. With 1 base clipped from V and 5 bases from J, the junction kept 4 bases outside the gene matches. CDR3 length: 15 residues. Germline V gives CDR1 SNHLY, CDR2 FYNNEI. Authors of the study amplified TCR beta CDR3 regions from RNA transcripts. When the TCR CDR3 underwent first-round RT-PCR, the HTBI primer set was used. TCRdb redid the calling of the multiplex PCR reads with MiXCR, one entry per CDR3 protein. The sample has over 300,000 distinct CDR3 sequences, about 15% seen once. The data originate from a study of T cells in Graves' hyperthyroidism and ophthalmopathy. Study results and caveats: Most expanded thyroid clonotypes above 0.001 also appeared in blood.

The chain uses TRBV2 and TRBJ2-7, with 11 nucleotides matching TRBD2. The TCR comes from a woman aged 55 to 70 with Graves' hyperthyroidism. The sequencing sample was made of blood. The CDR3: CASSEGLAGTDEQYF. CDR3 nucleotides: TGTGCCAGCAGTGAAGGACTAGCGGGAACCGACGAGCAGTACTTC. The entire variable domain, with the rest obtained from reference TRBV2 and TRBJ2-7, is as follows: EPEVTQTPSHQVTQMGQEVILRCVPISNHLYFYWYRQILGQKVEFLVSFYNNEISEKSEIFDDQFSVERPDGSNFTLKIRSTKLEDSAMYFCASSEGLAGTDEQYFGPGTRLTVT.